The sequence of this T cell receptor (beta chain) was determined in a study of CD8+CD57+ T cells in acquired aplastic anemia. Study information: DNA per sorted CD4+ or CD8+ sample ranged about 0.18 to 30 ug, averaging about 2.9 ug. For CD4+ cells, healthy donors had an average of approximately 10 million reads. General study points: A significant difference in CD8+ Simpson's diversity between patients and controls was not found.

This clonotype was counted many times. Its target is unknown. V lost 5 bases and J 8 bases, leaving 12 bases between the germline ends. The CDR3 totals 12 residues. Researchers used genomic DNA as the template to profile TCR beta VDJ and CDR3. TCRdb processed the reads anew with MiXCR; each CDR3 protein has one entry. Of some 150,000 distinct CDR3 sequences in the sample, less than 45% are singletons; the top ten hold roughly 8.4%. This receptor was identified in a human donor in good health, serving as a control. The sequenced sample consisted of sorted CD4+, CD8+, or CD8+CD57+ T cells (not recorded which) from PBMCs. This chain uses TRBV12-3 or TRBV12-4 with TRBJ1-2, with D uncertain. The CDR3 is CASSPSGFGYTF. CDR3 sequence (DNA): TGTGCCAGCAGTCCCTCGGGGTTCGGCTACACCTTC.